One and the same sample provided the 26 T cell receptor beta chains below, sequenced in a study of T cell responses to AZD1222 COVID-19 vaccine. Sequencing used immunoSEQ multiplex PCR; TCRdb keeps in-frame clones, though not all of them. This repertoire shows approximately 67,000 clones, 70% to 90% found once; its top ten account for about 2.4%. This material consisted of peripheral blood, taken on day 0 of AZD1222 vaccination. The source is an adult in good health.

This clone was recorded once. CDR3 bases: TGCAGCGTTGTGGGGGCCACCGGGGAGCTGTTTTTT. Its protein product is CSVVGATGELFF. This rearrangement joins TRBV29-1 to TRBJ2-2; a weak D match, TRBD1 (6 bases). The germline CDR1 and CDR2 sequences are SQVTM and ANQGSEA. The CDR3 runs 12 residues. V was trimmed by 4 bases and J by 4 bases, leaving 7 bases between them.

This sequence joins TRBV5-4 and TRBJ2-1; a possible D gene is TRBD2 (7 bases). Trimming took off 4 bases at V and 5 bases at J, with 22 bases between the two ends. CDR3 length: 17 amino acids. Germline CDR1 reads SGHNT; CDR2 reads YYREEE (reference sequence). CDR3 sequence: CASSPKRGAREDNEQFF. CDR3 nucleotide sequence: TGTGCCAGCAGCCCAAAAAGGGGGGCCCGGGAGGACAATGAGCAGTTCTTC.

The rearrangement joins TRBV3-1 (or the pseudogene TRBV3-2) to TRBJ1-6; D might be TRBD1 (5 bases). This CDR3 spans 23 amino acids. Trimming pared 4 bases from V and 3 bases from J, leaving 34 bases between. Per the germline V gene, CDR1 is LGHDT and CDR2 is YNNKEL (reference sequence). CDR3 in DNA: TGTGCCAGCAGCCCACTACCGGGGACGGATCCCTTCGGGGTAAATATCTATAATTCACCCCTCCACTTT. This sequence encodes CASSPLPGTDPFGVNIYNSPLHF.

V is TRBV6-5 and J is TRBJ2-7; either TRBD1 or TRBD2 may fit D (5 bases each). The V and J ends lost 2 bases and 2 bases respectively, with 13 bases between them. CDR1 and CDR2 (germline): MNHEY, SVGAGI. The CDR3 consists of 15 residues. The CDR3 spells CASSYPLRGAYEQYF. The CDR3, as DNA: TGTGCCAGCAGTTACCCCCTCCGAGGGGCCTACGAGCAGTACTTC.

The chain employs TRBV11-2 and TRBJ1-2; unclear D gene. The CDR3 contains 15 residues. Germline CDR1 SGHAT, CDR2 FQNNGV. Trimming left V 4 bases short and J 4 bases short, with 16 bases between. CDR3 loop: CASSSLRQPSYGYTF. The CDR3 nucleotides read TGTGCCAGCAGCTCCCTGAGGCAGCCTTCCTATGGCTACACCTTC.

The chain combines TRBV5-4 with TRBJ2-6; perhaps TRBD1 as D (5 bases). CDR1 and CDR2 (germline): SGHNT, YYREEE (reference sequence). The CDR3 is 18 amino acids. V was cut by 6 bases and J by 1 base, with 20 bases left in between. The CDR3, as DNA: TGTGCCAGCACCGACAGTTTCCTCCGTAGGTCTGGGGCCAACGTCCTGACTTTC. Translation: CASTDSFLRRSGANVLTF.

V gene TRBV11-3 combines with J gene TRBJ2-3; 7 bases agree with TRBD1. CDR3 length: 13 residues. Trimming took 5 bases from V and 5 from J; bases not matched to a gene: 4. The germline V gene has CDR1 SGHNT and CDR2 YENEEA. CDR3 nucleotide sequence: TGTGCCAGCAGCCCCGACAGGGAAGATACGCAGTATTTT. Translation: CASSPDREDTQYF.

This clone was recorded only once. CDR3 protein: CASSSRLLGTGELFF. Here the CDR3 DNA reads TGTGCCAGTAGTTCGCGTCTATTGGGCACCGGGGAGCTGTTTTTT. The J gene is TRBJ2-2, the V gene TRBV19; D not resolved. The CDR3 covers 15 residues. The V end was cut by 5 bases, the J end by 4 bases, with 14 bases between. The V gene's germline CDR1 is LNHDA and CDR2 SQIVND (reference sequence). Based on the CDR3 plus reference TRBV19 and TRBJ2-2, the full variable domain is DGGITQSPKYLFRKEGQNVTLSCEQNLNHDAMYWYRQDPGQGLRLIYYSQIVNDFQKGDIAEGYSVSREKKESFPLTVTSAQKNPTAFYLCASSSRLLGTGELFFGEGSRLTVL.

V usage is TRBV3-1 (or the pseudogene TRBV3-2) and J usage is TRBJ1-3, with unresolved D. Trimming shortened V by 4 bases and J by 0 bases, and 10 bases separated the two germline ends. Per the germline V gene, CDR1 is LGHDT and CDR2 is YNNKEL (reference sequence). The CDR3 sequence is 15 residues long. CDR3 in DNA: TGTGCCAGCAGCCTAGCGTTTGTCTCTGGAAACACCATATATTTT. Its protein product is CASSLAFVSGNTIYF.

This chain joins TRBV30 and TRBJ1-3; D is undetermined. Germline loops: CDR1 GTSNPN, CDR2 SVGIG (reference sequence). Trimming stripped 3 bases from V and 3 bases from J, with 15 bases between. The CDR3 runs 15 residues. CDR3 residues: CAWRGGLTNGNTIYF. The CDR3 DNA follows: TGTGCCTGGAGGGGCGGGCTTACTAATGGAAACACCATATATTTT.

V usage is TRBV6-5 and J usage is TRBJ2-1; 12 bases agree with TRBD2. Germline V lookup: CDR1 MNHEY, CDR2 SVGAGI. CDR3 length: 13 residues. The junction had 4 bases not matched to a gene; V was cut back by 7 bases and J by 9 bases. CDR3 region: CASKTSGSSEQFF. The DNA of the CDR3 is TGTGCCAGCAAGACTAGCGGGAGCAGTGAGCAGTTCTTC.

The rearrangement joins TRBV6-6 to TRBJ1-3; unclear D gene. Trimming left V 2 bases short and J 4 bases short, with 3 bases between. Germline values: CDR1 MNHNY, CDR2 SVGAGI (reference sequence). This CDR3 spans 12 amino acids. The DNA for the CDR3 is TGTGCCAGCAGTTACCCAGGAAACACCATATATTTT. Its protein is CASSYPGNTIYF.

The chain has TRBV18 and TRBJ2-1; 8 nucleotides line up with TRBD2. The CDR3 sequence is 19 residues long. Trimming at V came to 0 bases and at J to 4 bases, leaving 14 bases not matched to a gene. Looked up from germline, CDR1 is KGHSH and CDR2 is LQKENI. CDR3 residues: CASSPPVGGGRSRYNEQFF. The CDR3, as DNA: TGTGCCAGCTCACCACCGGTGGGCGGCGGGAGGTCGAGGTACAATGAGCAGTTCTTC. Complete variable domain (other parts from reference TRBV18 and TRBJ2-1): NAGVMQNPRHLVRRRGQEARLRCSPMKGHSHVYWYRQLPEEGLKFMVYLQKENIIDESGMPKERFSAEFPKEGPSILRIQQVVRGDSAAYFCASSPPVGGGRSRYNEQFFGPGTRLTVL.

J is TRBJ2-2 and V is TRBV7-3; D is possibly TRBD1 (6 bases). In germline, CDR1 is SGHTA, CDR2 FQGTGA. V was pared by 5 bases and J by 4 bases, with 11 bases between. CDR3 length: 14 residues. CDR3 protein: CASSPAGATGELFF. The CDR3 nucleotides are TGTGCCAGCAGCCCAGCAGGGGCCACCGGGGAGCTGTTTTTT.

The genes are TRBV5-8 and TRBJ1-5; D perhaps matches TRBD1 (5 bases). The germline V and J ends were trimmed by 5 bases and 0 bases, with 9 bases remaining between them. The CDR3 is 14 amino acids. The V gene's germline CDR1 is SGHTS and CDR2 YDEGEE. The CDR3 nucleotides read TGTGCCAGCAGGGGGACTGATAGCAATCAGCCCCAGCATTTT. Its translation is CASRGTDSNQPQHF. The variable domain in full, with the rest retrieved from reference TRBV5-8 and TRBJ1-5, is EAGVTQSPTHLIKTRGQQATLRCSPISGHTSVYWYQQALGLGLQFLLWYDEGEERNRGNFPPRFSGRQFPNYSSELNVNALELEDSALYLCASRGTDSNQPQHFGDGTRLSIL.

The V gene is TRBV28, the J gene TRBJ2-7, with 8 bases that match TRBD1. Per the germline V gene, CDR1 is MDHEN and CDR2 is SYDVKM. J gave up 3 bases and V 6 bases, and 7 bases lay outside the gene matches. CDR3 length: 14 amino acids. The CDR3 DNA sequence: TGTGCCAGCAGCCCGACAGGGGAATACTACGAGCAGTACTTC. This codes for CASSPTGEYYEQYF.

V usage is TRBV11-2 and J usage is TRBJ2-3; 7 nucleotides align to TRBD2. In germline, CDR1 is SGHAT, CDR2 FQNNGV. V lost 5 bases to trimming and J lost 5 bases; unmatched junction nucleotides: 4. This CDR3 is 13 amino acids long. CDR3 sequence reads: CASSGGTKDTQYF. CDR3 nucleotide sequence: TGTGCCAGCAGCGGAGGGACTAAAGATACGCAGTATTTT.

This clone was recorded a few times. The J gene is TRBJ2-7, the V gene TRBV2; no clear D. Germline CDR1 is SNHLY and CDR2 is FYNNEI. The CDR3 runs to 16 residues. The ends were cut back, 6 bases at V and 9 bases at J, with 27 bases in the middle. The CDR3 DNA sequence: TGTGCCAGCAGCCCCAACGGTAGGCCATTCCTACGAGGGCAGTACTTC. This sequence encodes CASSPNGRPFLRGQYF.

The V and J genes are TRBV2 and TRBJ1-4; D is perhaps TRBD1 (6 bases). With 10 bases removed from V and 0 bases from J, the gap between germline ends came to 21 bases. This CDR3 comprises 17 residues. Per the germline V gene, CDR1 is SNHLY and CDR2 is FYNNEI. The CDR3 reads CATLLNYGGATNEKLFF. In nucleotides, the CDR3 is TGTGCCACACTTTTAAACTACGGGGGCGCAACTAATGAAAAACTGTTTTTT.

The rearrangement joins TRBV5-4 to TRBJ2-1; D perhaps matches TRBD2 (6 bases). Germline loops: CDR1 SGHNT, CDR2 YYREEE (reference sequence). There are 15 residues in the CDR3. V lost 3 bases and J lost 0, with 10 bases in between. Here the CDR3 reads CASSSKTSSYNEQFF. The CDR3 bases are TGTGCCAGCAGCTCGAAGACTAGCTCCTACAATGAGCAGTTCTTC. Combining the CDR3 with reference TRBV5-4 and TRBJ2-1 gives the whole variable domain ETGVTQSPTHLIKTRGQQVTLRCSSQSGHNTVSWYQQALGQGPQFIFQYYREEENGRGNFPPRFSGLQFPNYSSELNVNALELDDSALYLCASSSKTSSYNEQFFGPGTRLTVL.

This chain joins TRBV28 and TRBJ1-5; 7 bases align to TRBD1. After removal of 6 bases from V and 7 bases from J, the junction contained 9 bases not matched to a gene. The CDR3 has 14 residues. CDR1 MDHEN and CDR2 SYDVKM come from the germline V gene. The CDR3: CASSTRTGMQPQHF. For the CDR3, the DNA is TGTGCCAGCAGCACCCGGACAGGTATGCAGCCCCAGCATTTT. The whole variable domain, filled in from reference TRBV28 and TRBJ1-5, reads DVKVTQSSRYLVKRTGEKVFLECVQDMDHENMFWYRQDPGLGLRLIYFSYDVKMKEKGDIPEGYSVSREKKERFSLILESASTNQTSMYLCASSTRTGMQPQHFGDGTRLSIL.

This clone appeared a single time. The gene calls are TRBV13 and TRBJ2-3, with no clear D. The CDR3 covers 15 residues. Trimming removed 0 bases at V and 1 base at J, with 8 bases between. The germline V gene encodes CDR1 PRHDT and CDR2 FYEKMQ (reference sequence). The CDR3 bases are TGTGCCAGCAGCTTAGGACGGGTACGCACAGATACGCAGTATTTT. Its translation is CASSLGRVRTDTQYF.

The chain links TRBV5-5 to TRBJ1-2, with 11 bases lining up with TRBD1. CDR1 SGHKS and CDR2 YYEKEE come from the germline V gene (reference sequence). The V segment lost 0 bases and the J segment 4 bases; nucleotides outside the gene matches: 5. The CDR3 runs to 16 residues. DNA for the CDR3: TGTGCCAGCAGCTTGGGGACAGGGGGCGCGGGCTATGGCTACACCTTC. This gives the protein CASSLGTGGAGYGYTF.

The chain recombines TRBV25-1 with TRBJ2-1, with 7 bases that match TRBD2. The CDR3 is 14 amino acids. CDR1 and CDR2 (germline): MGHDK, SYGVNS. V shed 2 bases and J 10 bases; nucleotides not matched to a gene: 8. The CDR3 coding sequence is TGTGCCAGCAGTGAACCCGGGGGGTTAGGGGAGCAGTTCTTC. This encodes CASSEPGGLGEQFF.

This clone occurred once. The chain has TRBV18 and TRBJ2-3; 8 bases map to TRBD1. V lost 3 bases, J lost 3 bases, and 5 bases stayed unmatched. Germline V lookup: CDR1 KGHSH, CDR2 LQKENI. The CDR3 runs 15 residues. The DNA of the CDR3 is TGTGCCAGCTCACCCCAGGGGGCTACTACAGATACGCAGTATTTT. It is translated as CASSPQGATTDTQYF.

The chain is built from TRBV5-1 and TRBJ1-2, with a weak D call TRBD1 (6 bases). CDR1 is SGHRS and CDR2 is YFSETQ in the germline V gene. This CDR3 comprises 14 residues. V shed 4 bases and J shed 10 bases, with 20 bases lying between them. CDR3 loop: CASSPTGTPRDYTF. The CDR3 coding sequence is TGCGCCAGCAGCCCAACCGGGACACCCAGGGACTACACCTTC.